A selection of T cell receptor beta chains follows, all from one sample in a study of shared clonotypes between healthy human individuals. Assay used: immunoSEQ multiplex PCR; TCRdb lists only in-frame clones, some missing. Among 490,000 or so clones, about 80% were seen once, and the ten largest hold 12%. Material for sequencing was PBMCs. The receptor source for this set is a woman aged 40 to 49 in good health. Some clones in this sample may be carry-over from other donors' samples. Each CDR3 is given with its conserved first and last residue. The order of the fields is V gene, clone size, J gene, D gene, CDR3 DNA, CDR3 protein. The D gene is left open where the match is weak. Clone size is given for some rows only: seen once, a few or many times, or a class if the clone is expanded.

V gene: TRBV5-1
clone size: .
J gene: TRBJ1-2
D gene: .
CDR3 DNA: TGCGCCAGCAGCTTCGGGGTTTGGGCGGATGGCTACACCTTC
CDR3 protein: CASSFGVWADGYTF

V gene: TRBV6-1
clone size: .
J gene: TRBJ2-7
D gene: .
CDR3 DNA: TGTGCCAGCAGTTCGCTGACTACGCCGGTTGAGCAGTACTTC
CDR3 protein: CASSSLTTPVEQYF

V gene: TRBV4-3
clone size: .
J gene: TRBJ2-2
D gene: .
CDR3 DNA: TGCGCCAGCAGCCGCCTACTAGCGAACACCGGGGAGCTGTTTTTT
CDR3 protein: CASSRLLANTGELFF

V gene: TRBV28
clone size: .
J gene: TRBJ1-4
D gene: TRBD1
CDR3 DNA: TGTGCCAGCAGTTTAGACAGGGGTGATGAAAAACTGTTTTTT
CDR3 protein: CASSLDRGDEKLFF

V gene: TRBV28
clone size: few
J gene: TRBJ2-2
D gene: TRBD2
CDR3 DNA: TGTGCCAGCAGTTTGCTTGGTGCGGGAGAAGAGACCGGGGAGCTGTTTTTT
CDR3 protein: CASSLLGAGEETGELFF

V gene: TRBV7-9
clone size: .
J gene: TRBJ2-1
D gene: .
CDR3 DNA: TGTGCCAGCAGCTCATCCCAGGTCGGTGAGCAGTTCTTC
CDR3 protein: CASSSSQVGEQFF

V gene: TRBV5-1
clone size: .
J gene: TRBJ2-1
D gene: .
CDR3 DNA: TGCGCCAGCAGCTTGAATCAGGTCTTGGATGAGCAGTTCTTC
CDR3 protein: CASSLNQVLDEQFF

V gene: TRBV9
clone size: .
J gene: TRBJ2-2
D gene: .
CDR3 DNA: TGTGCCAGCAGTGTTGGTTTGGGGGCTGGCGGGGAGCTGTTTTTT
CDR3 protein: CASSVGLGAGGELFF

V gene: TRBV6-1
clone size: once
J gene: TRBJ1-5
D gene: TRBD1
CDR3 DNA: TGTGCCAGCAGTGAAGCCAACAGGGGGCTTTTATATAGCAATCAGCCCCAGCATTTT
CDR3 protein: CASSEANRGLLYSNQPQHF

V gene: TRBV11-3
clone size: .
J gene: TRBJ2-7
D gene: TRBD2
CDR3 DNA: TGTGCCAGCAGCTTAGGGGCGTCTAGCGGGACCCACGAGCAGTACTTC
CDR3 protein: CASSLGASSGTHEQYF

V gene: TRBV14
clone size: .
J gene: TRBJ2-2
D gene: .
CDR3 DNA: TGTGCCAGCAGCCTACGGGTCGGGGGCGTGATGAACACCGGGGAGCTGTTTTTT
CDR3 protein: CASSLRVGGVMNTGELFF

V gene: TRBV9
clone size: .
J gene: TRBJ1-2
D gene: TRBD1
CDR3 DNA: TGTGCCAGCAGCGACAAACAGGGGGAGCTGGGTGGCTACACCTTC
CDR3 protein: CASSDKQGELGGYTF

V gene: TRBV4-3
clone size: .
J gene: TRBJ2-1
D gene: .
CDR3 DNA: TGCGCCAGCAGCCAAGATTCATCCTACAATGAGCAGTTCTTC
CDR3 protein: CASSQDSSYNEQFF

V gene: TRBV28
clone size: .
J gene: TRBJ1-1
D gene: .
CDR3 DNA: TGTGCCAGCAGTATGGTCGTGAACACTGAAGCTTTCTTT
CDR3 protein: CASSMVVNTEAFF

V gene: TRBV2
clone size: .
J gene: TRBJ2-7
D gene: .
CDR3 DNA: TGTGCCAGCAGGAGGACCAGCTCCTACGAGCAGTACTTC
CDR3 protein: CASRRTSSYEQYF

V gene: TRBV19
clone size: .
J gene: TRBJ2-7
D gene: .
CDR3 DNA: TGTGCCAGTAGTCCCCTAGCGAACTCCCCCTCAGAGCAGTACTTC
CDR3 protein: CASSPLANSPSEQYF

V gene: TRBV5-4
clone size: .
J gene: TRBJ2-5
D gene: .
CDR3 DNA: TGTGCCAGCAGCTTGGGCGGACTGTTCGAGACCCAGTACTTC
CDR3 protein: CASSLGGLFETQYF

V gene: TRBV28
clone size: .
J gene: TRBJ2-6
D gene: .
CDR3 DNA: TGTGCCAGCACCCCAGTGGGGACCTCTGGGGCCAACGTCTTGACTTTC
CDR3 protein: CASTPVGTSGANVLTF

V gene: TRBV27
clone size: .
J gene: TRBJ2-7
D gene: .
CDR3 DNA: TGTGCCAGCAGTTTATCCTATTCTGGGGGAAACGAGCAGTACTTC
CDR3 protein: CASSLSYSGGNEQYF

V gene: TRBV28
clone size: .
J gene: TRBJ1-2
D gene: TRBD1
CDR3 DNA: TGTGCCAGCCTCCATAACAGGGGGCAGGTAGGTGGCTACACCTTC
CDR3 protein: CASLHNRGQVGGYTF

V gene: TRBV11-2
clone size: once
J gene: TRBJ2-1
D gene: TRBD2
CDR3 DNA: TGTGCCAGCAGCTTGGGGTTTTCTGGGAGGGCCCGGGGGGAGCAGTTCTTC
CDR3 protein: CASSLGFSGRARGEQFF

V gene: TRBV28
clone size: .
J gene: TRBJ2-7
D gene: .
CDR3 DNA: TGTGCCAGCAGTTTCAGTCGGAGGGGTGACTACGAGCAGTACTTC
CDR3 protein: CASSFSRRGDYEQYF

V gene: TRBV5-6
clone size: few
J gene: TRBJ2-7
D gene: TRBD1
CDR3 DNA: TGTGCCAGCGCTTTGCAGGGACAGGGGACCTACGAGCAGTACTTC
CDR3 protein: CASALQGQGTYEQYF

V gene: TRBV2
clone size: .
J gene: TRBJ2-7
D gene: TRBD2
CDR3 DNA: TGTGCCAGCAGGCTCGGGACTAGCGGCCCCGGGGGGCAGTACTTC
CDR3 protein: CASRLGTSGPGGQYF

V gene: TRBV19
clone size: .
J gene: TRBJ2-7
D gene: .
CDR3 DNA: TGTGCCAGCTCGAGGGGCTACGAGCAGTACTTC
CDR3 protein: CASSRGYEQYF

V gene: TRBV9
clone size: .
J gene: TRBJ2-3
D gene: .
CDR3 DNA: TGTGCCAGCAGCGGCGGGACTAGCACAGATACGCAGTATTTT
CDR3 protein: CASSGGTSTDTQYF

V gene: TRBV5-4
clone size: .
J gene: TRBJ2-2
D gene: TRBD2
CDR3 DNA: TGTGCCAGCAGCCGTAGCGGGAACTCGGACACCGGGGAGCTGTTTTTT
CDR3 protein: CASSRSGNSDTGELFF

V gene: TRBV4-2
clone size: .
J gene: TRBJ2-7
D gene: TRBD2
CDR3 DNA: TGTGCCAGCAGCCAAGATGGTAGCGGGACCCCCTACGAGCAGTACTTC
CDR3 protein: CASSQDGSGTPYEQYF

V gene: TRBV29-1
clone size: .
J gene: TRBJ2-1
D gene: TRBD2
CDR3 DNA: TGCAGCGTGATCTACCTAGCGGGAGACGTCAATGAGCAGTTCTTC
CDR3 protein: CSVIYLAGDVNEQFF

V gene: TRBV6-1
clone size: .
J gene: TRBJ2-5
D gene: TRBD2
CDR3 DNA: TGTGCCAGCAGTGAATTGAGGGGGACTAGCGGGAACCAAGAGACCCAGTACTTC
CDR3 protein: CASSELRGTSGNQETQYF

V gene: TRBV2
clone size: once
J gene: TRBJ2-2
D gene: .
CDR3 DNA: TGTGCCAGCAACTGGATTGGTACCGGGGAGCTGTTTTTT
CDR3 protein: CASNWIGTGELFF

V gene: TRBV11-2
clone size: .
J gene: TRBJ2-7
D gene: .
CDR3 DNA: TGTGCCAGCAGCTTCCGGGGGACAGCCACTTCCTACGAGCAGTACTTC
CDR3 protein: CASSFRGTATSYEQYF

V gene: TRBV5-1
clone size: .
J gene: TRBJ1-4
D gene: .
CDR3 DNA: TGCGCCAGCAGCCGCTCGGACAGTCAGTCGGAAAAACTGTTTTTT
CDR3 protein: CASSRSDSQSEKLFF

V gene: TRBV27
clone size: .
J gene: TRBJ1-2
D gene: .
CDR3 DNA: TGTGCCAGCAGCCCCGGCTTGAACTATGGCTACACCTTC
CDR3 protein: CASSPGLNYGYTF